A selection of T cell receptor beta chains follows, all from one sample in a study of CD8 T cells in Susac syndrome. TCRdb recomputed calls from the immunoSEQ multiplex PCR reads with MiXCR, one row per CDR3 protein. The sample records more than 65,000 distinct CDR3 sequences, around 95% being singletons. Sequencing input: CD8+ T cells from PBMCs. The receptors originated from a human donor with multiple sclerosis. The CDR3 runs from the conserved cysteine through the conserved F or W. Each record gives: D gene, V gene, J gene, CDR3 DNA, CDR3 protein. The D gene is left open where the match is weak.

D: .; V: TRBV9; J: TRBJ1-1; DNA: TGTGCCAGCAGCGTTTGGGGAGGAACTGAAGCTTTCTTT; CDR3: CASSVWGGTEAFF
D: .; V: TRBV29-1; J: TRBJ2-6; DNA: TGCAGCGTTGGGGTTTGGGGGCCTGGGGCCAACGTCCTGACTTTC; CDR3: CSVGVWGPGANVLTF
D: .; V: TRBV6-2/TRBV6-3; J: TRBJ2-7; DNA: TGTGCCAGCAGTTACTCGAGTCTCCCGTTCGAGCAGTACTTC; CDR3: CASSYSSLPFEQYF
D: TRBD2; V: TRBV12-3/TRBV12-4; J: TRBJ2-7; DNA: TGTGCCAGCAGTCCCTTAGCGGGAGGGACCCTCGAGCAGTACTTC; CDR3: CASSPLAGGTLEQYF
D: .; V: TRBV2; J: TRBJ1-2; DNA: TGTGCCAGCAGTGATATTGGGGGATCGGGCTATGGCTACACCTTC; CDR3: CASSDIGGSGYGYTF
D: .; V: TRBV28; J: TRBJ2-3; DNA: TGTGCCAGCAGTCCCTGGGACTCCTTTAGCACAGATACGCAGTATTTT; CDR3: CASSPWDSFSTDTQYF
D: TRBD1; V: TRBV3-1; J: TRBJ1-6; DNA: TGTGCCAGCAGCCTCCTGACAGGGGAGAATTCACCCCTCCACTTT; CDR3: CASSLLTGENSPLHF
D: .; V: TRBV28; J: TRBJ2-1; DNA: TGTGCCAGCAGTTTAATGTTCGATGAGCAGTTCTTC; CDR3: CASSLMFDEQFF
D: .; V: TRBV5-1; J: TRBJ1-1; DNA: TGCGCCAGCAGCAGGGCAGGGGCTGAAGCTTTCTTT; CDR3: CASSRAGAEAFF
D: .; V: TRBV27; J: TRBJ1-1; DNA: TGTGCCAGCAGTTTATCGTATCCGGGGGAAACTGAAGCTTTCTTT; CDR3: CASSLSYPGETEAFF
D: TRBD2; V: TRBV4-1; J: TRBJ2-7; DNA: TGCGCCAGCAGCCTAAGGGGACTAGCGGGAGCATGGACCCACGAGCAGTACTTC; CDR3: CASSLRGLAGAWTHEQYF